Sequencing of this T cell receptor (beta chain) was carried out in a study of CD8 T cells in ankylosing spondylitis. Study-wide results and limits: Before this, some motif variants had been reported in reactive arthritis synovial fluid and blood. Enrichment of disease-linked clones was reportedly significant in matched ankylosing spondylitis synovial fluid. What appeared characteristic of ankylosing spondylitis blood was a TCR beta motif of seven to nine highly homologous variants.

CDR3 length equals 15 residues. Germline trimming cut 5 bases from V and 2 bases from J; bases unmatched to any gene: 6. Germline loops: CDR1 LNHNV, CDR2 YYDKDF (reference sequence). Quantitative molecular-barcoded 5'-RACE generated the TCR beta libraries. TCRdb processed the 5' RACE reads anew with MiXCR; each CDR3 protein has one entry. The sample has approximately 300,000 distinct CDR3 sequences, 8% seen once. As regards this clonotype: Its antigen is unidentified.

Sequencing was done on a sample of blood, either unsorted or a sorted T cell fraction (not recorded which). The origin of this receptor is a male donor with ankylosing spondylitis. The chain uses TRBV15 and TRBJ2-3; 8 nucleotides align to TRBD1. CDR3 loop: CATSLGQGHTDTQYF. In DNA, the CDR3 is TGTGCCACCAGCCTTGGACAGGGCCACACAGATACGCAGTATTTT.